This T cell receptor beta chain was found in a study of identical twins. Of note for this clonotype: Antigen unknown.

TCRdb recomputed calls from the 5' RACE reads with MiXCR, one row per CDR3 protein. The sample shows roughly 1.6 million distinct CDR3 sequences, less than 35% of them seen only once. Study-wide results and limits: With abundant cord blood beta clonotypes, insertions were fewer; memory repertoires showed no such pattern. For monozygotic twins, models underestimated out-of-frame TCR alpha sharing. For out-of-frame alpha sequences shared by twins, low generation probability was in excess.

The CDR3 contains 17 residues. CDR1 and CDR2 from the germline V gene are KGHSH and LQKENI. The V and J ends lost 0 bases and 10 bases respectively, with 19 bases between them. This sequence joins TRBV18 and TRBJ1-6, with D tentatively TRBD1 (5 bases). Sequences were obtained from cord blood. The receptor was derived from a newborn girl in good health. The CDR3 DNA follows: TGTGCCAGCTCACCACCGGAGCGTTCAGGGTGGAGATCACCCCTCCACTTT. It specifies CASSPPERSGWRSPLHF. Full variable domain (missing parts from reference TRBV18 and TRBJ1-6): NAGVMQNPRHLVRRRGQEARLRCSPMKGHSHVYWYRQLPEEGLKFMVYLQKENIIDESGMPKERFSAEFPKEGPSILRIQQVVRGDSAAYFCASSPPERSGWRSPLHFGNGTRLTVT.